This record covers a single T cell receptor beta chain. Its antigen is unidentified. The record originates from a study of cytomegalovirus exposure and HLA in healthy donors. CDR1 and CDR2 from the germline V gene are WSHSY and SAAADI. After removal of 5 bases from V and 3 bases from J, the junction contained 4 bases not matched to a gene. The CDR3 has 14 amino acids. Points from the study as a whole: Follow-up analysis seemed to connect common viral pathogens with several of the most significant clusters identified. One variant, a missense change in DCLRE1C, was linked in a later analysis to TCR beta V- and J-gene trimming. The study designated roughly 150 TCR beta chains cytomegalovirus-associated.

PCR amplification relied on 60 Vbeta primers (plus 13 Jbeta primers). Source study methods: Roughly 76 million unique TCR beta chains, about 11 million of them shared, were counted by a later analysis. Profiled with immunoSEQ multiplex PCR; TCRdb holds only in-frame clones, not every one. V, J and clone size were drawn from that table, and D and trimming were deduced from the DNA. The table has approximately 280,000 clones, approximately 90% seen once; the top ten hold about 2%. The gene calls are TRBV10-2 and TRBJ1-3; 7 positions match TRBD1. The material sequenced was PBMCs. The origin of this receptor is a woman younger than 30 in good health and CMV-seronegative. The CDR3 reads CASSLTGVGNTIYF. CDR3 sequence (DNA): TGCGCCAGCAGTCTCACAGGGGTTGGAAACACCATATATTTT.